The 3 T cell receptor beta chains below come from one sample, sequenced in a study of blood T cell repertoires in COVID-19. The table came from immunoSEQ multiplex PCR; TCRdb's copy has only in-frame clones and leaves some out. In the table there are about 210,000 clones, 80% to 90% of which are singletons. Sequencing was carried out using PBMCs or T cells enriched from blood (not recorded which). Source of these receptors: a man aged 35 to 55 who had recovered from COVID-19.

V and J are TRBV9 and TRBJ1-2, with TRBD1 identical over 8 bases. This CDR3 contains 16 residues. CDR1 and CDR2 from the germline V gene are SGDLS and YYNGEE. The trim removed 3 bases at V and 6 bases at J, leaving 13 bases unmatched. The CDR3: CASSALDRALGNGYTF. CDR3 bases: TGTGCCAGCAGCGCCCTGGACAGGGCCCTAGGTAATGGCTACACCTTC. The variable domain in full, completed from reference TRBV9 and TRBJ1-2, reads DSGVTQTPKHLITATGQRVTLRCSPRSGDLSVYWYQQSLDQGLQFLIQYYNGEERAKGNILERFSAQQFPDLHSELNLSSLELGDSALYFCASSALDRALGNGYTFGSGTRLTVV.

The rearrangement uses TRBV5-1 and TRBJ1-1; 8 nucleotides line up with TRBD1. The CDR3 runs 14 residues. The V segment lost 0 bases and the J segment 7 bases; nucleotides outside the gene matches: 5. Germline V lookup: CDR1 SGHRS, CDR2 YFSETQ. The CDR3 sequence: CASSLAQGVGEAFF. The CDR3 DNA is TGCGCCAGCAGCTTGGCACAGGGGGTGGGTGAAGCTTTCTTT.

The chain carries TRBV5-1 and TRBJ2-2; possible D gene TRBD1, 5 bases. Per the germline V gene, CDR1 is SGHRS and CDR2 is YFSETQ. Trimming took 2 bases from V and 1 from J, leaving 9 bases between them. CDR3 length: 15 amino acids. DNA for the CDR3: TGCGCCAGCAGCTTTAGGGGAATGAACACCGGGGAGCTGTTTTTT. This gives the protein CASSFRGMNTGELFF.